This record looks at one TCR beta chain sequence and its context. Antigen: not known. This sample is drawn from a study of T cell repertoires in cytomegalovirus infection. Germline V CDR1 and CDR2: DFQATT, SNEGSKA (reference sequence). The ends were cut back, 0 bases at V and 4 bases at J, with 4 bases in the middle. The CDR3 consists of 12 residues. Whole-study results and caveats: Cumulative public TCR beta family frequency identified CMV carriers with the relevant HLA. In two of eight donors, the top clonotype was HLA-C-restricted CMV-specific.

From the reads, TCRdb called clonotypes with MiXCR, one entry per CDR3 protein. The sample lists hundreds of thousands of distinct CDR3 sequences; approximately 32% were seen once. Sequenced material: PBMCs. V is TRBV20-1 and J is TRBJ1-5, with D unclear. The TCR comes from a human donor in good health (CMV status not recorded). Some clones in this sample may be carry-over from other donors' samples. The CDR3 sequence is CSAREANQPQHF. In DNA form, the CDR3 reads TGCAGTGCTAGAGAGGCAAATCAGCCCCAGCATTTT.